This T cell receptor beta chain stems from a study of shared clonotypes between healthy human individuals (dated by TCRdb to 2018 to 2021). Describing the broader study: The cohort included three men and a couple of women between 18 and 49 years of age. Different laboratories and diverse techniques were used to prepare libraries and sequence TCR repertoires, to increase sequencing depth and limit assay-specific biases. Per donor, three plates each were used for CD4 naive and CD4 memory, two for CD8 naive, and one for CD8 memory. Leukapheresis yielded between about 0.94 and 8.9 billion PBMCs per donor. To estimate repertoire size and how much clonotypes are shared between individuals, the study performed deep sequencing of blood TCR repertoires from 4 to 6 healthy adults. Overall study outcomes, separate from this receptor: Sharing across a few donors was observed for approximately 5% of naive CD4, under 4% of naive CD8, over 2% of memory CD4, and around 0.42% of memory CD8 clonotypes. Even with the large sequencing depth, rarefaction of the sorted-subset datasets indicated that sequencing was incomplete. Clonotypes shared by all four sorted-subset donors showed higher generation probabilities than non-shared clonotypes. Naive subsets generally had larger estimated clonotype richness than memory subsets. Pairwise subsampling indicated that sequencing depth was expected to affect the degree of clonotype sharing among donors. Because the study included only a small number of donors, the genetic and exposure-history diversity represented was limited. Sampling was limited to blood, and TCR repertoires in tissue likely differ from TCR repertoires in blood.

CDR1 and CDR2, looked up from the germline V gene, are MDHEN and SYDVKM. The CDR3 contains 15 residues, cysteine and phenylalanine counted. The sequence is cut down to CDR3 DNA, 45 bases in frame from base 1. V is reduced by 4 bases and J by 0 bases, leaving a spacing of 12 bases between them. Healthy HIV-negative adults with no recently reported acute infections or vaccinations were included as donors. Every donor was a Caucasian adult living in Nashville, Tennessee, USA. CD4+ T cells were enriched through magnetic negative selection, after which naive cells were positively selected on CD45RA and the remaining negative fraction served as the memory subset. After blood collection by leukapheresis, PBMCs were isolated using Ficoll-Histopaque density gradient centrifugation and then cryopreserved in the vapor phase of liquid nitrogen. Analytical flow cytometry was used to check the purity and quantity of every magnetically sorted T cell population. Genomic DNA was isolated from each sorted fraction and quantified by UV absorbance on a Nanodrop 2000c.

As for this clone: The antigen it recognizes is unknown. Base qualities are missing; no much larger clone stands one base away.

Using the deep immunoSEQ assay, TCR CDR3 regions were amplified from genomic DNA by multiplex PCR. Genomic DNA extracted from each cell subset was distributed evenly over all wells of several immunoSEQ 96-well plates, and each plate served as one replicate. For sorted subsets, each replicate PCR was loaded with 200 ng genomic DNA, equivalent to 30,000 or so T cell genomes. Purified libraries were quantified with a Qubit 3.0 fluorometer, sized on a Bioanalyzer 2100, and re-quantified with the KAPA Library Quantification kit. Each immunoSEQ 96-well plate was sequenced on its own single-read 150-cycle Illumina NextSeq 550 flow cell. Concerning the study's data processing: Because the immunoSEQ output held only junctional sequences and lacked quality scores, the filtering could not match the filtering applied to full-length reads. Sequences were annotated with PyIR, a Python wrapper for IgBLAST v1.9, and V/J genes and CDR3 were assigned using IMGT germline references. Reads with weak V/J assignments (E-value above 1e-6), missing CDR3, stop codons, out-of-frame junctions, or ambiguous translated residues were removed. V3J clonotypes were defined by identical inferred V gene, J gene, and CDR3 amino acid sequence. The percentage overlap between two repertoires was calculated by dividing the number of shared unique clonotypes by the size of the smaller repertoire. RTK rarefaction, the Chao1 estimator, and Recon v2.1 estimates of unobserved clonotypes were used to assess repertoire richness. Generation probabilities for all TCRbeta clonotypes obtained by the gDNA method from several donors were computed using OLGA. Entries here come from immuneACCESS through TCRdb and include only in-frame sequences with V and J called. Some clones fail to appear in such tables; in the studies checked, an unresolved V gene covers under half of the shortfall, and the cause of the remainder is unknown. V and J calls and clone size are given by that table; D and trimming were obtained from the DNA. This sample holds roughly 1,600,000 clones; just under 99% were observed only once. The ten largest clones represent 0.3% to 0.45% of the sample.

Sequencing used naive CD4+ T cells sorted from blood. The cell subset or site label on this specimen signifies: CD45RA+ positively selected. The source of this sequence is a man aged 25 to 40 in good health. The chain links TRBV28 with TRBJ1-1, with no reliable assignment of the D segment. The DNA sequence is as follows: TGTGCCAGCAGTTCCCTCGGACGGATGAACACTGAAGCTTTCTTT. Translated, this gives CASSSLGRMNTEAFF.